This passage covers 28 T cell receptor beta chains from one sample sequenced in a study of T cells after somatic rescue of genetic block. The method was immunoSEQ multiplex PCR; TCRdb's version includes in-frame clones alone and lacks a portion of them. The data contain 60,000 to 90,000 clones, approximately 91% of them singletons. Sequencing used peripheral blood mononuclear cells (PBMCs). These receptors were obtained from a man aged 25-45 years.

The gene calls are TRBV2 and TRBJ1-5, with 10 nucleotides matching TRBD1. Germline V lookup: CDR1 SNHLY, CDR2 FYNNEI. CDR3 size: 15 residues. The V gene end was trimmed by 5 bases and the J gene end by 6 bases; junction bases not matched to a gene: 7. CDR3 in DNA: TGTGCCAGCAGTAGGAGACAGGGGGCGAGTCAGCCCCAGCATTTT. Its protein is CASSRRQGASQPQHF.

The chain is built from TRBV6-5 and TRBJ1-1; 7 bases are shared with TRBD1. There are 15 residues in the CDR3. Germline V gives CDR1 MNHEY, CDR2 SVGAGI. V lost 0 bases and J lost 4; bases outside the gene matches: 5. The CDR3 here is CASSYSNRGRTEAFF. In nucleotides, the CDR3 is TGTGCCAGCAGTTACTCGAACAGGGGTCGCACTGAAGCTTTCTTT.

This rearrangement joins TRBV7-9 to TRBJ2-1; D gene unclear. In germline, CDR1 is SEHNR, CDR2 FQNEAQ (reference sequence). The CDR3 spans 15 residues. The germline V and J ends were trimmed by 1 base and 3 bases, with 10 bases remaining between them. CDR3 amino acids: CASSLGGGDYNEQFF. The DNA for the CDR3 is TGTGCCAGCAGCTTAGGAGGTGGGGACTACAATGAGCAGTTCTTC.

This rearrangement joins TRBV2 to TRBJ1-4; TRBD1 might be the D (6 bases). This CDR3 contains 19 residues. Trimming removed 0 bases from V and 0 bases from J, with 17 bases in between. Germline assignment: CDR1 SNHLY and CDR2 FYNNEI. As DNA, the CDR3 is TGTGCCAGCAGTGAAGCGGTTTTTGGGGGCTGGCCAACTAATGAAAAACTGTTTTTT. The encoded protein is CASSEAVFGGWPTNEKLFF.

This clone showed up just once. The chain has TRBV7-2 and TRBJ2-7; D is unresolved. The CDR3 loop spans 12 amino acids. Germline CDR1 is SGHTA and CDR2 is FQGNSA. V lost 1 base and J 2 bases, leaving 3 bases between the germline ends. CDR3 coding DNA: TGTGCCAGCAGCTTAGGGGCCTACGAGCAGTACTTC. Amino acids: CASSLGAYEQYF.

The rearrangement joins TRBV2 to TRBJ1-3; TRBD1 is a possible D gene (6 bases). The V end lost 7 bases, the J end lost 3 bases, and 19 bases lay between the germline ends. Per the germline V gene, CDR1 is SNHLY and CDR2 is FYNNEI. The CDR3 sequence is 16 residues long. CDR3 sequence: CASIDEGGSIGNTIYF. In DNA form, the CDR3 reads TGTGCCAGCATCGACGAGGGGGGTTCCATTGGAAACACCATATATTTT.

The table lists this clone with a count of one. The chain employs TRBV6-1 and TRBJ2-2, with a weak D call TRBD2 (5 bases). Germline lookup yields CDR1 MNHNS and CDR2 SASEGT. The V and J ends lost 4 bases and 8 bases respectively, with 14 bases between them. CDR3 length: 14 amino acids. CDR3 DNA: TGTGCCAGCAGTGCGAGGACTTCCAGGGGGGAGCTGTTTTTT. Its protein product is CASSARTSRGELFF.

The chain links TRBV7-8 to TRBJ1-2, with a possible D match to TRBD1 (6 bases). CDR1 is SGHVS, CDR2 FQNEAQ, per germline. The CDR3 has 12 residues. Deletions cut 7 bases from V and 7 bases from J, with 13 bases between. The CDR3 is CASTNRAGGYTF. CDR3 nucleotide sequence: TGTGCCAGCACTAACAGGGCTGGTGGCTACACCTTC.

This clone was detected once. Other nucleotide sequences from this sample produce the same CDR3. The chain joins TRBV5-4 to TRBJ2-5; D is unresolved. Between the trimmed V and J ends, which lost 3 bases and 2 bases, there was a span of 2 bases. CDR3 size: 11 residues. CDR1 and CDR2 from the germline V gene are SGHNT and YYREEE (reference sequence). This CDR3 reads CASSSQETQYF. For the CDR3, the DNA is TGTGCCAGCAGCTCGCAAGAGACCCAGTACTTC. The whole variable domain, remainder taken from reference TRBV5-4 and TRBJ2-5, is ETGVTQSPTHLIKTRGQQVTLRCSSQSGHNTVSWYQQALGQGPQFIFQYYREEENGRGNFPPRFSGLQFPNYSSELNVNALELDDSALYLCASSSQETQYFGPGTRLLVL.

The chain couples TRBV12-1 to TRBJ2-7; the table assigns TRBD2, which was not confirmed against the DNA. TRBV12-1 corresponds to a pseudogene. The CDR3 extends over 21 amino acids. CDR3 sequence: CATYFQTLCGSYGGRTYEQYF. The CDR3 DNA reads as TGTGCCACATACTTCCAGACTCTTTGCGGGAGTTACGGTGGCCGGACCTACGAGCAGTACTTC.

DNA for the CDR3: TGTGCCAGCTCACCACGGACGACCACCTACGAGCAGTACTTC. This codes for CASSPRTTTYEQYF. The chain combines TRBV18 with TRBJ2-7; D unclear. Per germline, CDR1 KGHSH and CDR2 LQKENI. CDR3 length equals 14 residues. The V gene lost 1 base and the J gene lost 2 bases, with 9 bases spanning the gap.

V and J are TRBV4-2 and TRBJ1-4; D is unclear. With 2 bases removed from V and 6 bases from J, the gap between germline ends came to 10 bases. The CDR3 contains 14 residues. The germline gives CDR1 LGHNA, CDR2 YNFKEQ. For the CDR3, the DNA is TGTGCCAGCAGCCAAAGGGTTGAGTATGAAAAACTGTTTTTT. Translation gives CASSQRVEYEKLFF.

The chain carries TRBV21-1 and TRBJ2-6; the table's D call, TRBD1, was not checked against the DNA. TRBV21-1 is annotated as a pseudogene. This CDR3 comprises 19 residues. CDR3 nucleotide sequence: TGTGCCAGCAGCAAAGTTGGACAGGGTTTACTCCCTGGGGCCAACGTCCTGACTTTC. This sequence encodes CASSKVGQGLLPGANVLTF.

This chain joins TRBV2 and TRBJ1-3, with D hard to call. The CDR3 contains 12 residues. V was trimmed by 6 bases and J by 2 bases, leaving 5 bases between them. From germline, CDR1 is SNHLY and CDR2 FYNNEI. The CDR3 DNA reads TGTGCCAGCAGGGCAGCTGGAAACACCATATATTTT. Encoded protein: CASRAAGNTIYF.

V gene TRBV6-5 combines with J gene TRBJ2-2; the D gene is possibly TRBD1 (6 bases). The CDR3 covers 14 residues. Trimming stripped 7 bases from V and 1 base from J, with 10 bases between. Germline V lookup: CDR1 MNHEY, CDR2 SVGAGI. The CDR3 is CASIGQRNTGELFF. DNA for the CDR3: TGTGCCAGCATAGGACAGAGGAACACCGGGGAGCTGTTTTTT.

CDR3 residues: CASSEALQGERLFF. CDR3 DNA sequence: TGTGCCAGCAGTGAAGCGCTTCAGGGGGAGCGCCTGTTTTTT. This rearrangement joins TRBV2 to TRBJ1-4; 7 nucleotides match TRBD1. Germline loops: CDR1 SNHLY, CDR2 FYNNEI. Unmatched junction bases numbered 9, after V lost 0 bases and J lost 14 bases. The CDR3 length is 14 residues.

Here the CDR3 reads CASSVAAGYYNEQFF. The CDR3 region has the DNA TGTGCCAGCAGCGTAGCGGCAGGATACTACAATGAGCAGTTCTTC. The V call is TRBV9, the J call TRBJ2-1, with D uncertain. V dropped 0 bases and J dropped 3 bases, with 10 bases sitting between them. Germline V gene lookup returns CDR1 SGDLS and CDR2 YYNGEE. The CDR3 spans 15 residues. Supplemented by reference TRBV9 and TRBJ2-1, the full variable domain reads DSGVTQTPKHLITATGQRVTLRCSPRSGDLSVYWYQQSLDQGLQFLIQYYNGEERAKGNILERFSAQQFPDLHSELNLSSLELGDSALYFCASSVAAGYYNEQFFGPGTRLTVL.

The rearrangement joins TRBV10-1 to TRBJ2-1, with TRBD1 as a possible D gene (6 bases). The V end lost 8 bases, the J end lost 3 bases, and 8 bases lay between the germline ends. Germline CDR1 WNHNN, CDR2 SYGVQD (reference sequence). The CDR3 consists of 12 residues. Here the CDR3 DNA reads TGCGCCAGCGGGACAAGCTACAATGAGCAGTTCTTC. It translates to CASGTSYNEQFF.

The chain employs TRBV18 and TRBJ1-1, with D perhaps TRBD1 (6 bases). V gave up 5 bases and J gave up 1 base, with 11 bases separating them. This CDR3 has 14 residues. Per the germline V gene, CDR1 is KGHSH and CDR2 is LQKENI. Written as DNA, the CDR3 is TGTGCCAGCTCAAAGGACAGCACGAACACTGAAGCTTTCTTT. It yields the protein CASSKDSTNTEAFF.

This chain connects TRBV20-1 to TRBJ1-2, with D uncertain. V was trimmed by 0 bases and J by 7 bases, leaving 6 bases between them. Germline V lookup: CDR1 DFQATT, CDR2 SNEGSKA (reference sequence). The CDR3 is 11 amino acids. The CDR3, as DNA: TGCAGTGCTAGAGATCGTCGTGGCTACACCTTC. Translated: CSARDRRGYTF.

The chain combines TRBV15 with TRBJ2-1, with 11 nucleotides matching TRBD2. Losses at the gene ends were 3 bases for V and 8 bases for J; bases not matched to a gene: 6. This CDR3 contains 15 residues. Germline V gives CDR1 LNHNV, CDR2 YYDKDF (reference sequence). CDR3 region: CATSSDSGRADEQFF. CDR3 coding DNA: TGTGCCACCAGCAGTGATAGCGGGAGGGCCGATGAGCAGTTCTTC. The entire variable domain, with the rest obtained from reference TRBV15 and TRBJ2-1, is as follows: DAMVIQNPRYQVTQFGKPVTLSCSQTLNHNVMYWYQQKSSQAPKLLFHYYDKDFNNEADTPDNFQSRRPNTSFCFLDIRSPGLGDTAMYLCATSSDSGRADEQFFGPGTRLTVL.

The chain combines TRBV2 with TRBJ1-2, with D unresolved. V lost 5 bases and J lost 8, with 18 bases in between. The germline V gene has CDR1 SNHLY and CDR2 FYNNEI. The CDR3 totals 14 residues. DNA of the CDR3: TGTGCCAGCAGTCCTATAGACGGCCTCTCCGGCTACACCTTC. Translation: CASSPIDGLSGYTF.

The rearrangement uses TRBV9 and TRBJ1-6, with a weak D call TRBD1 (5 bases). CDR1 is SGDLS and CDR2 is YYNGEE in the germline V gene. The CDR3 extends over 18 amino acids. Trimming removed 0 bases at V and 0 bases at J, with 13 bases between. CDR3 region: CASSVEAGRSSYNSPLHF. DNA for the CDR3: TGTGCCAGCAGCGTAGAGGCAGGGAGAAGCTCCTATAATTCACCCCTCCACTTT.

The chain couples TRBV4-2 to TRBJ2-7, with a weak D call TRBD2 (5 bases). The V gene's germline CDR1 is LGHNA and CDR2 YNFKEQ. This CDR3 is 15 amino acids long. Between the trimmed V and J ends, which lost 0 bases and 4 bases, there was a span of 13 bases. CDR3 in DNA: TGTGCCAGCAGCCAAGAAGCGGACGACACTTACGAGCAGTACTTC. Translation: CASSQEADDTYEQYF.

This clone was observed a few times. The V gene is TRBV11-2, the J gene TRBJ2-2; D ambiguous. The CDR3 contains 13 residues. Per germline, CDR1 SGHAT and CDR2 FQNNGV. The germline V and J ends were trimmed by 0 bases and 8 bases, with 7 bases remaining between them. The CDR3 DNA follows: TGTGCCAGCAGCTTAGATGTCTCTGGGGAGCTGTTTTTT. Its translation is CASSLDVSGELFF.

The chain carries TRBV7-2 and TRBJ2-4; TRBD2 matches at 14 bases. The length of the CDR3 is 18 residues. The V gene end was trimmed by 0 bases and the J gene end by 3 bases; junction bases not matched to a gene: 4. Germline CDR1 is SGHTA and CDR2 is FQGNSA. CDR3 DNA sequence: TGTGCCAGCAGCTTAGCAGGACTAGCGGGAGGAGGCAAAAACATTCAGTACTTC. Protein: CASSLAGLAGGGKNIQYF.

The V call is TRBV7-7, the J call TRBJ2-1; 8 nucleotides line up with TRBD2. Germline trimming cut 6 bases from V and 5 bases from J; bases unmatched to any gene: 6. Looked up from germline, CDR1 is SSHAT and CDR2 is FNYEAQ (reference sequence). CDR3 length equals 14 residues. As DNA, the CDR3 is TGTGCCAGCAGTCTCGGGAGGGGGGACAATGAGCAGTTCTTC. Protein product: CASSLGRGDNEQFF.

This chain joins TRBV6-1 and TRBJ2-5; TRBD1 matches 9 bases. V shed 1 base and J 1 base; nucleotides not matched to a gene: 4. This CDR3 has 16 residues. Germline V gives CDR1 MNHNS, CDR2 SASEGT. The CDR3 region has the DNA TGTGCCAGCAGTGAAGGGTTGGGACAGGGCCAAGAGACCCAGTACTTC. Translating gives CASSEGLGQGQETQYF.